A selection of T cell receptor beta chains follows, all from one sample in a study of blood T cell repertoires in COVID-19. Sequencing was performed with immunoSEQ multiplex PCR; in TCRdb, only in-frame clones are kept and a portion is missing. The sample lists approximately 150,000 clones, about 86% occurring once. Sequenced sample: peripheral blood. The receptors were sampled from a woman in her fifties or sixties with acute or convalescent COVID-19. The CDR3 runs from the conserved cysteine through the conserved F or W. The order of the fields is clone size, D gene, V gene, J gene, CDR3 DNA, CDR3 protein. D genes are given only for firm matches. Clone size is shown for a subset of rows, as once, few, many or a class of expanded clone.

clone size: .
D gene: TRBD1
V gene: TRBV6-1
J gene: TRBJ2-7
CDR3 DNA: TGTGCCAGCAGTGAAGGGTGGACAGGGGGTCACGAGCAGTACTTC
CDR3 protein: CASSEGWTGGHEQYF

clone size: .
D gene: TRBD2
V gene: TRBV7-2
J gene: TRBJ2-2
CDR3 DNA: TGTGCCAGCAGCTCCGTAGCGGGGGTAGACACCGGGGAGCTGTTTTTT
CDR3 protein: CASSSVAGVDTGELFF

clone size: .
D gene: .
V gene: TRBV20-1
J gene: TRBJ2-7
CDR3 DNA: TGCAGTGCTAGTTTGGGCAGGGGATCTAGGGAGCAGTACTTC
CDR3 protein: CSASLGRGSREQYF

clone size: .
D gene: .
V gene: TRBV11-2
J gene: TRBJ2-2
CDR3 DNA: TGTGCCAGCAGCTCCGGACAGACCGCCGGGGAGCTGTTTTTT
CDR3 protein: CASSSGQTAGELFF

clone size: .
D gene: TRBD1
V gene: TRBV18
J gene: TRBJ2-1
CDR3 DNA: TGTGCCAGCTCACAGGGGGCAAACAATGAGCAGTTCTTC
CDR3 protein: CASSQGANNEQFF

clone size: .
D gene: .
V gene: TRBV7-2
J gene: TRBJ1-5
CDR3 DNA: TGTGCCAGCAGCCCGCATGTTAGTCAGCCCCAGCATTTT
CDR3 protein: CASSPHVSQPQHF

clone size: .
D gene: TRBD1
V gene: TRBV15
J gene: TRBJ2-7
CDR3 DNA: TGTGCCACCAGCAGAGAACGGGGACAGGCCTTCTCCTACGAGCAGTACTTC
CDR3 protein: CATSRERGQAFSYEQYF

clone size: .
D gene: TRBD1
V gene: TRBV28
J gene: TRBJ1-2
CDR3 DNA: TGTGCCAGCAGGGGCGGACAGGGGGCGGTTGGCTACACCTTC
CDR3 protein: CASRGGQGAVGYTF

clone size: .
D gene: .
V gene: TRBV4-1
J gene: TRBJ1-4
CDR3 DNA: TGCGCCAGCAGCCAAGAAGGAAGGCAGGGCCGAACGGGTGAAAAACTGTTTTTT
CDR3 protein: CASSQEGRQGRTGEKLFF

clone size: once
D gene: TRBD1
V gene: TRBV6-5
J gene: TRBJ2-7
CDR3 DNA: TGTGCCAGCAGTTCAGACAGGGGGAACGAGCAGTACTTC
CDR3 protein: CASSSDRGNEQYF

clone size: .
D gene: TRBD1
V gene: TRBV5-4
J gene: TRBJ2-5
CDR3 DNA: TGTGCCAGCAGCCGTCCGGGACAGGAAGAGACCCAGTACTTC
CDR3 protein: CASSRPGQEETQYF

clone size: .
D gene: TRBD2
V gene: TRBV7-9
J gene: TRBJ2-3
CDR3 DNA: TGTGCCAGCAGCTTCGGCCGGGGGGGCCGTTTGTCTAGCACAGATACGCAGTATTTT
CDR3 protein: CASSFGRGGRLSSTDTQYF